The 5 T cell receptor beta chains listed next were all sequenced from one sample in a study of blood T cell repertoires in COVID-19. Assay: immunoSEQ multiplex PCR; the TCRdb copy retains only in-frame clones and omits some. Of about 250,000 clones detected, approximately 80% appear once; the ten largest clones hold about 4.5%. Sequencing was performed on peripheral blood. Receptor source: an older woman with acute or convalescent COVID-19.

This rearrangement joins TRBV28 to TRBJ1-1; D call uncertain. Germline V CDR1 and CDR2: MDHEN, SYDVKM. Trimming took 6 bases from V and 1 from J, leaving 12 bases between them. The CDR3 covers 14 residues. The CDR3 loop is CASSPIRGNTEAFF. The CDR3 DNA reads TGTGCCAGCAGCCCCATTCGGGGGAACACTGAAGCTTTCTTT.

This clone showed up just once. CDR3 bases: TGCGCCAGCAGCTTGGACAGGGGTGGCTATGGCTACACCTTC. It encodes CASSLDRGGYGYTF. The rearrangement uses TRBV5-1 and TRBJ1-2; the match to TRBD1 covers 7 bases. The CDR3 totals 14 residues. Per germline, CDR1 SGHRS and CDR2 YFSETQ. V lost 0 bases and J lost 4; bases outside the gene matches: 3.

The J gene is TRBJ2-1, the V gene TRBV3-1 (or the pseudogene TRBV3-2); 9 bases align to TRBD1. CDR1 and CDR2 (germline): LGHDT, YNNKEL (reference sequence). Losses at the gene ends were 3 bases for V and 2 bases for J; bases not matched to a gene: 14. The CDR3 is 19 amino acids. Here the CDR3 reads CASSQPRARTGAPYNEQFF. The CDR3 DNA is TGTGCCAGCAGCCAGCCCAGAGCTAGGACAGGGGCACCCTACAATGAGCAGTTCTTC.

The chain recombines TRBV5-1 with TRBJ1-6; D call uncertain. Trimming cost V 3 bases and J 2 bases, with 9 bases left between them. The germline V gene has CDR1 SGHRS and CDR2 YFSETQ. This CDR3 is built from 15 residues. For the CDR3, the DNA is TGCGCCAGCAGCTCCATTGGCACCTATAATTCACCCCTCCACTTT. This encodes CASSSIGTYNSPLHF.

With regard to this clone: Different DNA sequences within this sample yield the same CDR3. This chain links TRBV19 with TRBJ2-7; D not resolved. With 6 bases removed from V and 0 bases from J, the gap between germline ends came to 6 bases. CDR1 is LNHDA and CDR2 is SQIVND in the germline V gene (reference sequence). CDR3 length: 12 residues. Written as DNA, the CDR3 is TGTGCCAGTAGCGAGAGCTCCTACGAGCAGTACTTC. Protein product: CASSESSYEQYF.